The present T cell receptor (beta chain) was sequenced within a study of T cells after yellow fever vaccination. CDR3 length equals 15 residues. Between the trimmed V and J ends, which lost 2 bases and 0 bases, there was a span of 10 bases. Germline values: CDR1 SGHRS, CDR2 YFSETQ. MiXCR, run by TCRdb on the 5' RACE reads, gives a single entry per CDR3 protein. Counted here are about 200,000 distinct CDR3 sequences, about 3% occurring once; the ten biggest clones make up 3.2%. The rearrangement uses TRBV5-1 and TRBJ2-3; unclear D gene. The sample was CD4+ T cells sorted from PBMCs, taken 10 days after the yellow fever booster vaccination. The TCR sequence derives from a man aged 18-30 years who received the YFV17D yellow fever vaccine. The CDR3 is CASSLGSPSTDTQYF. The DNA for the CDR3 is TGCGCCAGCAGCTTAGGATCACCTAGCACAGATACGCAGTATTTT. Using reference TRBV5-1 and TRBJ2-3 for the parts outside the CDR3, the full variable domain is KAGVTQTPRYLIKTRGQQVTLSCSPISGHRSVSWYQQTPGQGLQFLFEYFSETQRNKGNFPGRFSGRQFSNSRSEMNVSTLELGDSALYLCASSLGSPSTDTQYFGPGTRLTVL.